This T cell receptor (beta chain) comes out of a study of blood T cell repertoires in COVID-19. Study-level information: From T cells, B-cell-depleted T cells, or PBMCs came the material, which was cDNA or gDNA.

The CDR3 runs to 17 residues. V was pared by 1 base and J by 0 bases, with 12 bases between. The germline CDR1 and CDR2 sequences are LGHDT and YNNKEL (reference sequence). Using immunoSEQ multiplex PCR, the repertoire was profiled, and TCRdb retains in-frame clones only, with some absent. The sample records roughly 250,000 clones, around 86% being singletons. Input material: peripheral blood. The chain couples TRBV3-1 (or the pseudogene TRBV3-2) to TRBJ2-2, with D unclear. This receptor was identified in a man aged 35-49 years who had recovered from COVID-19. CDR3 in DNA: TGTGCCAGCAGCCAAGTTATTGTTGCGGCGAACACCGGGGAGCTGTTTTTT. Protein sequence: CASSQVIVAANTGELFF.